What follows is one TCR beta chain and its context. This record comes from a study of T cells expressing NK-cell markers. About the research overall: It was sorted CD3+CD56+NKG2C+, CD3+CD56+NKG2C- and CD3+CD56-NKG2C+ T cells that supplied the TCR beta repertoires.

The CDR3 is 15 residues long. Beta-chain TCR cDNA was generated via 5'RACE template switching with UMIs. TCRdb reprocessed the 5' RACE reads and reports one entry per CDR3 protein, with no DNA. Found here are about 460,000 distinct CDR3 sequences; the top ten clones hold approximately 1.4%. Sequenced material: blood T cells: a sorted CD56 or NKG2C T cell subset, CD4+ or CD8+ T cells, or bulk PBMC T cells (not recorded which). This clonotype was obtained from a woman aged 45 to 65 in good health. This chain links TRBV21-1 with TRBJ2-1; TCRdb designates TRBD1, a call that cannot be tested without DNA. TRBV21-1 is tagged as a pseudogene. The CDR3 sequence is CASSKRDRGSNEQFF.